One and the same sample provided the 26 T cell receptor beta chains below, sequenced in a study of OX40 agonist ivuxolimab in advanced cancers. Produced via immunoSEQ multiplex PCR; TCRdb's table is partial and in-frame only. The sample includes some 72,000 clones, 80% to 95% of them seen just once. This specimen was CD4+ or CD8+ T cells sorted from blood, taken in a trial of the OX40 agonist ivuxolimab. These receptors originate from an adult with an advanced solid tumor such as melanoma, head and neck, liver or kidney cancer.

V gene TRBV11-2 combines with J gene TRBJ1-3; D not certain. Germline CDR1 reads SGHAT; CDR2 reads FQNNGV. V lost 3 bases, J lost 0 bases, and 6 bases lay in between. The CDR3 contains 14 residues. The CDR3 DNA reads TGTGCCAGCAGCTTGACGGTCTCTGGAAACACCATATATTTT. It yields the protein CASSLTVSGNTIYF.

This chain joins TRBV28 and TRBJ2-7, with 7 bases aligning to TRBD2. Germline V gene lookup returns CDR1 MDHEN and CDR2 SYDVKM. The J segment lost 2 bases and the V segment lost 4 bases, leaving 8 bases of the junction unmatched. The length of the CDR3 is 15 residues. The CDR3 spells CASSSLGGGAYEQYF. The CDR3 nucleotides are TGTGCCAGCAGTTCCCTTGGCGGGGGAGCCTACGAGCAGTACTTC.

The chain carries TRBV5-4 and TRBJ2-3, with D tentatively TRBD2 (5 bases). Trimming cost V 3 bases and J 0 bases, with 14 bases left between them. Germline V gives CDR1 SGHNT, CDR2 YYREEE (reference sequence). The CDR3 is 16 residues long. The CDR3 DNA sequence: TGTGCCAGCAGCTATCGGCTAGCTTCTAGCACAGATACGCAGTATTTT. This sequence encodes CASSYRLASSTDTQYF.

The chain employs TRBV10-3 and TRBJ2-1; D is undetermined. There are 13 residues in the CDR3. The V end lost 0 bases, the J end lost 5 bases, and 5 bases lay between the germline ends. Germline CDR1 reads ENHRY; CDR2 reads SYGVKD. CDR3 region: CAISESADNEQFF. DNA for the CDR3: TGTGCCATCAGTGAGTCGGCAGACAATGAGCAGTTCTTC.

V is TRBV9 and J is TRBJ1-4, with 7 bases lining up with TRBD1. The CDR3 length is 13 residues. J lost 7 bases, V lost 3 bases, and 3 bases had no gene match. Looked up from germline, CDR1 is SGDLS and CDR2 is YYNGEE. CDR3: CASSEGAGEKLFF. The CDR3 DNA reads as TGTGCCAGCAGCGAGGGGGCCGGTGAAAAACTGTTTTTT.

This chain connects TRBV19 to TRBJ1-5; D gene ambiguous. V was clipped by 11 bases and J by 0 bases, with 23 bases between them. Looked up from germline, CDR1 is LNHDA and CDR2 is SQIVND (reference sequence). The CDR3 covers 17 residues. The CDR3 is CASNEASTFYSNQPQHF. The CDR3 DNA reads as TGTGCCTCAAACGAGGCTTCTACATTTTATAGCAATCAGCCCCAGCATTTT. Based on the CDR3 plus reference TRBV19 and TRBJ1-5, the full variable domain is DGGITQSPKYLFRKEGQNVTLSCEQNLNHDAMYWYRQDPGQGLRLIYYSQIVNDFQKGDIAEGYSVSREKKESFPLTVTSAQKNPTAFYLCASNEASTFYSNQPQHFGDGTRLSIL.

The chain is built from TRBV25-1 and TRBJ2-2; 8 positions agree with TRBD1. Germline V lookup: CDR1 MGHDK, CDR2 SYGVNS. The CDR3 runs to 17 residues. The ends lost 0 bases at V and 5 bases at J; junction bases unmatched: 8. The CDR3 nucleotides read TGTGCCAGCAGTGAATATGGATACAGGGGGGCTACCGGGGAGCTGTTTTTT. Protein: CASSEYGYRGATGELFF.

This chain joins TRBV19 and TRBJ1-2; perhaps TRBD1 as D (5 bases). The V end was cut by 9 bases, the J end by 6 bases, with 20 bases between. Germline V gene lookup returns CDR1 LNHDA and CDR2 SQIVND (reference sequence). The CDR3 totals 14 residues. Written as DNA, the CDR3 is TGTGCCAGCTTGCACCAGGGAAGGGAAGATGGCTACACCTTC. It is translated as CASLHQGREDGYTF.

This chain connects TRBV9 to TRBJ2-3; 14 bases map to TRBD2. Germline CDR1 reads SGDLS; CDR2 reads YYNGEE. V was pared by 4 bases and J by 4 bases, with 17 bases of the junction left unmatched. The CDR3 has 20 residues. CDR3 coding DNA: TGTGCCAGCAGCCTAAGACAGGGAGCGACTAGCGGGAGGGGGGCAGATACGCAGTATTTT. Amino acid sequence: CASSLRQGATSGRGADTQYF.

The chain joins TRBV11-2 to TRBJ2-6; 15 positions match TRBD2. Trimming at V came to 5 bases and at J to 4 bases, leaving 9 bases not matched to a gene. The CDR3 length is 19 residues. Germline assignment: CDR1 SGHAT and CDR2 FQNNGV. The CDR3 spells CASSRRTSGRAPGANVLTF. CDR3 coding DNA: TGTGCCAGCAGCCGAAGGACTAGCGGGAGGGCCCCCGGGGCCAACGTCCTGACTTTC.

The gene calls are TRBV5-1 and TRBJ2-5, with 9 bases fitting TRBD1. V shed 1 base, J shed 3 bases, and the junction held 1 base outside the gene matches. CDR1 is SGHRS and CDR2 is YFSETQ in the germline V gene. The CDR3 length is 14 residues. The CDR3 nucleotides are TGCGCCAGCAGCTTGACAGGGGGCGAAGAGACCCAGTACTTC. Protein product: CASSLTGGEETQYF.

This chain uses TRBV18 with TRBJ2-5; D not certain. CDR3 length equals 11 residues. Germline values: CDR1 KGHSH, CDR2 LQKENI. Trimming removed 4 bases from V and 5 bases from J, with 5 bases in between. CDR3 residues: CASSLGETQYF. The CDR3 DNA reads as TGTGCCAGCTCACTTGGGGAGACCCAGTACTTC.

The gene calls are TRBV27 and TRBJ1-5; D uncertain. V was clipped by 6 bases and J by 5 bases, with 11 bases between them. CDR3 length: 13 residues. CDR1 and CDR2 (germline): MNHEY, SMNVEV (reference sequence). The chain's CDR3 is CASRSDGYQPQHF. The DNA for the CDR3 is TGTGCCAGCAGATCCGATGGGTATCAGCCCCAGCATTTT.

The rearrangement links TRBV5-1 to TRBJ2-1; 10 positions agree with TRBD1. The length of the CDR3 is 17 residues. The trim removed 4 bases at V and 8 bases at J, leaving 15 bases unmatched. CDR1 is SGHRS, CDR2 YFSETQ, per germline. The CDR3 nucleotides read TGCGCCAGCAGCCTTGGGACAGGGGTGTCTCACTATGATGAGCAGTTCTTC. Its translation: CASSLGTGVSHYDEQFF.

V is TRBV5-4 and J is TRBJ2-7; D uncertain. The CDR3 contains 14 residues. Germline CDR1 reads SGHNT; CDR2 reads YYREEE (reference sequence). Trimming took off 0 bases at V and 0 bases at J, with 7 bases between the two ends. In DNA form, the CDR3 reads TGTGCCAGCAGCTTGGATTCGATCTCCTACGAGCAGTACTTC. This sequence encodes CASSLDSISYEQYF.

The V gene is TRBV7-2, the J gene TRBJ2-5, with a tentative D call TRBD2 (8 bases). Germline V gene sequence: CDR1 SGHTA, CDR2 FQGNSA. V dropped 5 bases and J dropped 5 bases, with 18 bases sitting between them. The CDR3 is 15 residues long. The chain's CDR3 is CASSRISGGGETQYF. CDR3 in DNA: TGTGCCAGCAGCCGAATTTCGGGAGGGGGCGAGACCCAGTACTTC.

This clone was observed a handful of times. The V call is TRBV7-9, the J call TRBJ2-7, with 11 bases that match TRBD1. The CDR3 has 16 amino acids. V lost 2 bases to trimming and J lost 3 bases; unmatched junction nucleotides: 6. Germline-derived CDR1 and CDR2 are SEHNR and FQNEAQ (reference sequence). The CDR3 spells CASSLTGGQGGYEQYF. CDR3 DNA sequence: TGTGCCAGCAGCTTAACCGGGGGACAGGGGGGCTACGAGCAGTACTTC.

The CDR3 nucleotides are TGTGCCAGCAGCTACACGGACAGACCGTATGGCTACACCTTC. Residues: CASSYTDRPYGYTF. The chain is built from TRBV7-8 and TRBJ1-2; maybe TRBD1 (6 bases). Trimming took off 4 bases at V and 5 bases at J, with 14 bases between the two ends. The CDR3 sequence is 14 residues long. Germline V CDR1 and CDR2: SGHVS, FQNEAQ.

The chain carries TRBV2 and TRBJ1-2; D is unclear. V lost 6 bases, J lost 5 bases, and 7 bases lay in between. CDR3 length: 11 amino acids. CDR1 SNHLY and CDR2 FYNNEI come from the germline V gene. CDR3 sequence (DNA): TGTGCCAGCAGGAGGGAGTATGGCTACACCTTC. As protein: CASRREYGYTF.

The chain recombines TRBV6-6 with TRBJ1-5; tentatively, D is TRBD1 (5 bases). Per germline, CDR1 MNHNY and CDR2 SVGAGI (reference sequence). V was trimmed by 2 bases and J by 2 bases, leaving 13 bases between them. CDR3 length equals 16 residues. The CDR3 DNA follows: TGTGCCAGCAGTTACGCTGGGGCGTCGGGCAATCAGCCCCAGCATTTT. It yields the protein CASSYAGASGNQPQHF.

The rearrangement uses TRBV11-3 and TRBJ2-3, with TRBD2 matching 7 bases. V lost 5 bases, J lost 2 bases, and 7 bases stayed unmatched. Germline lookup yields CDR1 SGHNT and CDR2 YENEEA. The CDR3 covers 15 residues. CDR3 loop: CASSHGGDYTDTQYF. CDR3 in DNA: TGTGCCAGCAGCCATGGGGGGGACTACACAGATACGCAGTATTTT.

This chain links TRBV5-1 with TRBJ1-1; D is possibly TRBD1 (6 bases). Germline CDR1 reads SGHRS; CDR2 reads YFSETQ. The CDR3 is made up of 14 amino acids. Trimming removed 4 bases from V and 2 bases from J, with 12 bases in between. CDR3 bases: TGCGCCAGCAGCGCCTTACAGGGTAACACTGAAGCTTTCTTT. Its translation is CASSALQGNTEAFF.

The rearrangement uses TRBV15 and TRBJ1-3, with TRBD1 as a possible D gene (5 bases). In germline, CDR1 is LNHNV, CDR2 YYDKDF (reference sequence). V was clipped by 1 base and J by 0 bases, with 13 bases between them. The CDR3 is made up of 17 amino acids. CDR3 DNA sequence: TGTGCCACCAGCAGAGTCAGGGAGTTCCCCTCTGGAAACACCATATATTTT. Its translation: CATSRVREFPSGNTIYF.

This clone has just one count. CDR3 protein: CASSPREGLAGAEQFF. CDR3 sequence (DNA): TGTGCCAGCAGTCCGAGGGAGGGACTAGCGGGAGCTGAGCAGTTCTTC. The chain carries TRBV5-4 and TRBJ2-1, with 14 bases lining up with TRBD2. J lost 9 bases, V lost 5 bases, and 10 bases had no gene match. Germline V gene lookup returns CDR1 SGHNT and CDR2 YYREEE (reference sequence). The CDR3 length is 16 residues.

This chain connects TRBV6-1 to TRBJ2-3; TRBD2 aligns across 10 bases. V was pared by 5 bases and J by 5 bases, with 7 bases of the junction left unmatched. This CDR3 region has 15 residues. Germline assignment: CDR1 MNHNS and CDR2 SASEGT. The CDR3 DNA follows: TGTGCCAGCAGTCCCCTAGCGGGAGATCAAGATACGCAGTATTTT. Translated, it gives CASSPLAGDQDTQYF.

J is TRBJ1-1 and V is TRBV5-1, with 11 bases aligning to TRBD1. Trimming at V came to 5 bases and at J to 6 bases, leaving 6 bases not matched to a gene. The CDR3 loop spans 14 amino acids. Germline V gene lookup returns CDR1 SGHRS and CDR2 YFSETQ. CDR3 DNA: TGCGCCAGCAGTAGGGACAGGGGGGGCCCTGAAGCTTTCTTT. Translation gives CASSRDRGGPEAFF. The whole variable domain, filled in from reference TRBV5-1 and TRBJ1-1, reads KAGVTQTPRYLIKTRGQQVTLSCSPISGHRSVSWYQQTPGQGLQFLFEYFSETQRNKGNFPGRFSGRQFSNSRSEMNVSTLELGDSALYLCASSRDRGGPEAFFGQGTRLTVV.